This passage covers 29 T cell receptor beta chains from one sample sequenced in a study of control samples from healthy donors and cancer patients. Sequenced by immunoSEQ multiplex PCR; TCRdb stores in-frame clones only, minus some. The table lists more than 150,000 clones, approximately 93% of them singletons. What was sequenced was blood. Every receptor here comes from a man aged 45 to 65 in good health.

DNA of the CDR3: TGTGCCAGCAGCTCCGGGAGCCCTAGGCAGTACTTC. The encoded protein is CASSSGSPRQYF. The rearrangement uses TRBV7-9 and TRBJ2-7; D might be TRBD2 (6 bases). Germline CDR1 is SEHNR and CDR2 is FQNEAQ (reference sequence). This CDR3 is built from 12 residues. With 4 bases removed from V and 9 bases from J, the gap between germline ends came to 13 bases.

The V and J genes are TRBV29-1 and TRBJ1-2; the D is unclear. This CDR3 comprises 11 residues. The germline V gene encodes CDR1 SQVTM and CDR2 ANQGSEA. The ends were cut back, 4 bases at V and 8 bases at J, with 11 bases in the middle. CDR3 bases: TGCAGCGTTGTTCACAGTCGCGGCTACACCTTC. Amino acids: CSVVHSRGYTF.

V is TRBV4-1 and J is TRBJ2-1; TRBD2 matches at 7 bases. The germline V gene encodes CDR1 MGHRA and CDR2 YSYEKL. V was clipped by 3 bases and J by 0 bases; unmatched bases: 8. The CDR3 covers 17 residues. The CDR3 is CASSHVLGDYSYNEQFF. The CDR3 DNA reads TGCGCCAGCAGCCACGTTCTGGGGGACTACTCCTACAATGAGCAGTTCTTC.

This chain links TRBV19 with TRBJ2-2; a possible D gene is TRBD2 (6 bases). Germline CDR1 is LNHDA and CDR2 is SQIVND (reference sequence). With 5 bases removed from V and 4 bases from J, the gap between germline ends came to 14 bases. CDR3 size: 15 residues. The DNA of the CDR3 is TGTGCCAGTAGTCTACCAACTAGCAGCACCGGGGAGCTGTTTTTT. Its protein product is CASSLPTSSTGELFF.

This clone was counted once. The gene calls are TRBV5-4 and TRBJ1-2, with 12 bases aligning to TRBD1. Germline assignment: CDR1 SGHNT and CDR2 YYREEE (reference sequence). This CDR3 comprises 14 residues. Unmatched junction bases numbered 0, after V lost 0 bases and J lost 6 bases. The CDR3 region has the DNA TGTGCCAGCAGCTTGGGGGACAGGGGGCATGGCTACACCTTC. The encoded protein is CASSLGDRGHGYTF.

The chain has TRBV7-3 and TRBJ2-3; D gene ambiguous. The ends were cut back, 1 base at V and 2 bases at J, with 10 bases in the middle. The CDR3 totals 15 residues. Germline CDR1 SGHTA, CDR2 FQGTGA. The CDR3 region is CASSLSNRVTDTQYF. The DNA for the CDR3 is TGTGCCAGCAGCTTAAGTAATAGGGTCACAGATACGCAGTATTTT. The complete variable domain, with remaining parts taken from reference TRBV7-3 and TRBJ2-3, reads GAGVSQTPSNKVTEKGKYVELRCDPISGHTALYWYRQSLGQGPEFLIYFQGTGAADDSGLPNDRFFAVRPEGSVSTLKIQRTERGDSAVYLCASSLSNRVTDTQYFGPGTRLTVL.

This clone appeared a single time. The chain joins TRBV24-1 to TRBJ1-3; TRBD1 aligns across 9 bases. Germline V gives CDR1 KGHDR, CDR2 SFDVKD. CDR3 length: 16 residues. The V and J ends lost 4 bases and 8 bases, in that order; junction bases with no gene match: 11. The CDR3 nucleotides read TGTGCCACCAGTGAAAGTACCGGGACAGGGACAGACACCATATATTTT. Translating gives CATSESTGTGTDTIYF.

This clone was observed once. The chain recombines TRBV13 with TRBJ2-5; 14 bases fit TRBD2. CDR1 and CDR2 (germline): PRHDT, FYEKMQ (reference sequence). J gave up 4 bases and V 4 bases, and 2 bases lay outside the gene matches. The CDR3 runs 15 residues. The CDR3 spells CASSYGLAGGETQYF. Here the CDR3 DNA reads TGTGCCAGCAGCTATGGACTAGCGGGAGGAGAGACCCAGTACTTC.

The rearrangement uses TRBV6-4 and TRBJ2-2; TRBD1 agrees at 9 bases. CDR3 length equals 14 residues. CDR1 and CDR2 (germline): MRHNA, SNTAGT. The V gene end was trimmed by 6 bases and the J gene end by 5 bases; junction bases not matched to a gene: 4. CDR3 sequence (DNA): TGTGCCAGCAGAACAGGGGGCGAGACCGGGGAGCTGTTTTTT. It translates to CASRTGGETGELFF.

The CDR3 loop reads CASSLGTGGYGYTF. DNA for the CDR3: TGTGCCAGCAGCTTAGGGACAGGGGGGTATGGCTACACCTTC. The chain uses TRBV7-2 and TRBJ1-2; TRBD1 agrees at 10 bases. Per the germline V gene, CDR1 is SGHTA and CDR2 is FQGNSA. The CDR3 totals 14 residues. Trimming cost V 1 base and J 5 bases; bases outside gene matches: 1.

This clone came up a few times. The J gene is TRBJ1-4, the V gene TRBV6-1, with 7 bases fitting TRBD1. In germline, CDR1 is MNHNS, CDR2 SASEGT. The CDR3 is made up of 16 amino acids. With V trimmed by 3 bases and J by 0 bases, 4 bases remained unmatched. CDR3 sequence (DNA): TGTGCCAGCAGTGACGGGACAGCTGCAACTAATGAAAAACTGTTTTTT. Translated, it gives CASSDGTAATNEKLFF.

The rearrangement uses TRBV7-3 and TRBJ2-1, with 8 bases aligning to TRBD1. Germline V gives CDR1 SGHTA, CDR2 FQGTGA. There are 15 residues in the CDR3. J lost 2 bases, V lost 5 bases, and 5 bases had no gene match. The CDR3 nucleotides are TGTGCCAGCAGCCCAAGGACAGGGCCCTACAATGAGCAGTTCTTC. Amino acids: CASSPRTGPYNEQFF.

The V and J genes are TRBV5-4 and TRBJ2-1; D unclear. The V end was cut by 3 bases, the J end by 4 bases, with 14 bases between. The germline gives CDR1 SGHNT, CDR2 YYREEE (reference sequence). There are 15 residues in the CDR3. DNA for the CDR3: TGTGCCAGCAGCTCTGGGCAGGCAAATTACAATGAGCAGTTCTTC. Translated, it gives CASSSGQANYNEQFF.

V is TRBV6-2 or TRBV6-3 and J is TRBJ2-7; TRBD2 might be the D (6 bases). CDR3 size: 12 residues. CDR1 is MNHEY, CDR2 SVGEGT, per germline. Between the trimmed V and J ends, which lost 6 bases and 4 bases, there was a span of 10 bases. The CDR3 sequence: CASSEGGYEQYF. CDR3 in DNA: TGTGCCAGCAGCGAGGGAGGTTACGAGCAGTACTTC.

The V call is TRBV5-1, the J call TRBJ2-1; 7 bases are shared with TRBD2. The junction had 7 bases not matched to a gene; V was cut back by 4 bases and J by 6 bases. This CDR3 has 14 residues. Germline-derived CDR1 and CDR2 are SGHRS and YFSETQ. The CDR3 DNA is TGCGCCAGCAGCGGGGGGGACGGCCGCAATGAGCAGTTCTTC. Translation gives CASSGGDGRNEQFF.

CDR3 DNA: TGTGCCAGTACAGTCTCCGATGAGCAGTTCTTC. It yields the protein CASTVSDEQFF. The V and J genes are TRBV25-1 and TRBJ2-1; D gene ambiguous. CDR3 length: 11 amino acids. The V end lost 9 bases, the J end lost 8 bases, and 11 bases lay between the germline ends. Germline V gene data show CDR1 as MGHDK and CDR2 as SYGVNS. Based on the CDR3 plus reference TRBV25-1 and TRBJ2-1, the full variable domain is EADIYQTPRYLVIGTGKKITLECSQTMGHDKMYWYQQDPGMELHLIHYSYGVNSTEKGDLSSESTVSRIRTEHFPLTLESARPSHTSQYLCASTVSDEQFFGPGTRLTVL.

The chain couples TRBV19 to TRBJ2-7; TRBD2 matches 12 bases. This CDR3 region has 15 residues. Per germline, CDR1 LNHDA and CDR2 SQIVND (reference sequence). The trim removed 6 bases at V and 0 bases at J, leaving 3 bases unmatched. CDR3 amino acids: CASSPSGRGSYEQYF. DNA of the CDR3: TGTGCCAGTAGCCCTAGCGGGAGGGGCTCCTACGAGCAGTACTTC.

The chain joins TRBV28 to TRBJ2-7, with 8 bases identical to TRBD1. The CDR3 contains 13 residues. CDR1 and CDR2 (germline): MDHEN, SYDVKM. This CDR3 reads CAARGQVFYEQYF. Written as DNA, the CDR3 is TGTGCAGCCAGGGGACAGGTTTTTTACGAGCAGTACTTC.

The J gene is TRBJ2-1, the V gene TRBV7-9; 14 nucleotides agree with TRBD2. J gave up 6 bases and V 4 bases, and 8 bases lay outside the gene matches. The V gene's germline CDR1 is SEHNR and CDR2 FQNEAQ (reference sequence). This CDR3 has 17 residues. CDR3: CASSSSRLAGGGNEQFF. CDR3 DNA: TGTGCCAGCAGCTCCTCCAGACTAGCGGGAGGGGGCAATGAGCAGTTCTTC.

This chain links TRBV5-1 with TRBJ2-1; 8 bases match TRBD2. This CDR3 comprises 15 residues. Per the germline V gene, CDR1 is SGHRS and CDR2 is YFSETQ. The V gene end was trimmed by 0 bases and the J gene end by 7 bases; junction bases not matched to a gene: 6. This chain's CDR3 is CASSLASSGHNEQFF. Here the CDR3 DNA reads TGCGCCAGCAGCTTGGCTTCTAGCGGGCATAATGAGCAGTTCTTC.

As regards this clone: A junction end diverges from the germline sequence, so it may reflect a read error. This rearrangement joins TRBV5-1 to TRBJ2-1, with unresolved D. The CDR3 consists of 10 residues. Looked up from germline, CDR1 is SGHRS and CDR2 is YFSETQ. The CDR3 loop reads CAQCFIKGVF. CDR3 nucleotides: TGCGCCCAGTGCTTTATAAAGGGTGTCTTC. The complete variable domain, with remaining parts taken from reference TRBV5-1 and TRBJ2-1, reads KAGVTQTPRYLIKTRGQQVTLSCSPISGHRSVSWYQQTPGQGLQFLFEYFSETQRNKGNFPGRFSGRQFSNSRSEMNVSTLELGDSALYLCAQCFIKGVFGPGTRLTVL.

J is TRBJ1-2 and V is TRBV7-2; unclear D gene. The V gene's germline CDR1 is SGHTA and CDR2 FQGNSA. V was clipped by 0 bases and J by 4 bases, with 9 bases between them. There are 14 residues in the CDR3. The CDR3 DNA follows: TGTGCCAGCAGCTTAGCGCCCCAGTCCTATGGCTACACCTTC. This gives the protein CASSLAPQSYGYTF.

This chain connects TRBV5-1 to TRBJ2-7; a possible D gene is TRBD1 (5 bases). The germline V and J ends were trimmed by 0 bases and 3 bases, with 10 bases remaining between them. This CDR3 has 14 amino acids. Germline values: CDR1 SGHRS, CDR2 YFSETQ. CDR3 loop: CASSLVGALYEQYF. The DNA of the CDR3 is TGCGCCAGCAGCTTGGTTGGGGCGCTCTACGAGCAGTACTTC.

The chain recombines TRBV28 with TRBJ2-1, with 9 positions matching TRBD2. The V gene end was trimmed by 7 bases and the J gene end by 9 bases; junction bases not matched to a gene: 7. CDR3 length: 13 residues. From germline, CDR1 is MDHEN and CDR2 SYDVKM. The CDR3 region has the DNA TGTGCCAGCATAATAGCGGGAGCGGGTGAGCAGTTCTTC. This translates into CASIIAGAGEQFF.

J is TRBJ1-6 and V is TRBV6-5; D possibly corresponds to TRBD1 (5 bases). This CDR3 has 15 amino acids. Germline values: CDR1 MNHEY, CDR2 SVGAGI. Trimming removed 2 bases from V and 4 bases from J, with 9 bases in between. The CDR3 reads CASSYGTGYNSPLHF. The CDR3 coding sequence is TGTGCCAGCAGTTACGGGACGGGTTATAATTCACCCCTCCACTTT.

The chain links TRBV4-1 to TRBJ2-4, with 12 bases matching TRBD2. The CDR3 consists of 17 residues. Trimming took 4 bases from V and 8 from J; bases not matched to a gene: 12. The germline gives CDR1 MGHRA, CDR2 YSYEKL. The CDR3 here is CASSRGTTSGRGDIQYF. The CDR3 nucleotides are TGCGCCAGCAGCCGCGGAACGACTAGCGGGAGAGGAGACATTCAGTACTTC.

For this clone: The junction differs from germline at one of its ends, possibly a read error. The chain's CDR3 is CAISGGRGPQIF. The CDR3 DNA follows: TGTGCCATCAGTGGCGGGAGGGGGCCTCAGATTTTT. This chain uses TRBV10-3 with TRBJ2-3; 9 bases fit TRBD2. The CDR3 has 12 amino acids. Germline values: CDR1 ENHRY, CDR2 SYGVKD.

This clone was detected once. The V gene is TRBV20-1, the J gene TRBJ1-5; D not certain. This CDR3 has 15 amino acids. Germline V gene lookup returns CDR1 DFQATT and CDR2 SNEGSKA (reference sequence). V was pared by 3 bases and J by 0 bases, with 12 bases between. CDR3 sequence reads: CSASYSGHSNQPQHF. CDR3 sequence (DNA): TGCAGTGCTAGTTATAGCGGGCATAGCAATCAGCCCCAGCATTTT.

The chain has TRBV27 and TRBJ2-7, with D possibly TRBD2 on 5 matching bases. Trimming took 7 bases from V and 2 from J, leaving 15 bases between them. Per germline, CDR1 MNHEY and CDR2 SMNVEV (reference sequence). The CDR3 extends over 14 amino acids. The CDR3 sequence is CASMYSGVTYEQYF. In DNA form, the CDR3 reads TGTGCCAGCATGTACAGCGGAGTTACCTACGAGCAGTACTTC.